A selection of T cell receptor beta chains follows, all from one sample in a study of blood T cell repertoires in COVID-19. Profiling relied on immunoSEQ multiplex PCR, and the TCRdb table lists in-frame clones only, not all of them. The sample yields some 150,000 clones, about 82% seen once. The sequenced sample consisted of peripheral blood. The receptors derive from a man aged 45-60 years with acute or convalescent COVID-19. Each CDR3 is given with its conserved first and last residue. D genes are given only for firm matches. Part of the rows lack a size; the others show once, few, many or a class for expanded clones.

V: TRBV6-5; D: TRBD1; J: TRBJ1-5; size: .; DNA: TGTGCCAGCAGAGTAACAGGGGATAGCAATCAGCCCCAGCATTTT; CDR3: CASRVTGDSNQPQHF
V: TRBV7-9; D: TRBD1; J: TRBJ1-3; size: .; DNA: TGTGCCAGCAGCCCCGAATTTAGGGGGCTTGGAAACACCATATATTTT; CDR3: CASSPEFRGLGNTIYF
V: TRBV19; D: TRBD1; J: TRBJ1-5; size: .; DNA: TGTGCCAGCAAGAGGCCAGGGGGCGAACAGCCCCAGCATTTT; CDR3: CASKRPGGEQPQHF
V: TRBV28; D: .; J: TRBJ2-7; size: .; DNA: TGTGCCAGCAAGGAGGACAGGGGAAGAGCGGGAGGAACCTGGGTCTACGAGCAGTACTTC; CDR3: CASKEDRGRAGGTWVYEQYF
V: TRBV28; D: TRBD2; J: TRBJ2-1; size: .; DNA: TGTGCCAGCAGTTCGGGGACTAGCGGGTTTTACTACAATGAGCAGTTCTTC; CDR3: CASSSGTSGFYYNEQFF
V: TRBV3-1/TRBV3-2; D: .; J: TRBJ1-2; size: few; DNA: TGTGCCAGCAGCCAAGACCCCAGGGGCCCCTATGGCTACACCTTC; CDR3: CASSQDPRGPYGYTF
V: TRBV5-1; D: .; J: TRBJ1-2; size: few; DNA: TGCGCCAGCAGCGCAGAAAGCTCGAGGTATGGCTACACCTTC; CDR3: CASSAESSRYGYTF
V: TRBV9; D: TRBD1; J: TRBJ1-1; size: few; DNA: TGTGCCAGCAGAGGACAGGGGAGAGGAGCTTTCTTT; CDR3: CASRGQGRGAFF
V: TRBV23-1; D: .; J: TRBJ1-3; size: .; DNA: TGCGCCAGCAGTCAATCGGGCGTAACAGGGAGGGCTGGAAACACCATATATTTT; CDR3: CASSQSGVTGRAGNTIYF
V: TRBV2; D: .; J: TRBJ1-1; size: .; DNA: TGTGCCAGCAGTGAGAGGTATGAAGCTTTCTTT; CDR3: CASSERYEAFF
V: TRBV18; D: .; J: TRBJ2-1; size: .; DNA: TGTGCCAGCTCATCGATTGGACTGTCCGTCGTCAATGAGCAGTTCTTC; CDR3: CASSSIGLSVVNEQFF
V: TRBV30; D: .; J: TRBJ1-1; size: .; DNA: TGTGCCTGGGAAATACAGGTTACTGAAGCTTTCTTT; CDR3: CAWEIQVTEAFF
V: TRBV29-1; D: TRBD1; J: TRBJ2-7; size: .; DNA: TGCAGCGTTGAAACCGACAGGGCCGAGCAGTACTTC; CDR3: CSVETDRAEQYF
V: TRBV28; D: .; J: TRBJ1-4; size: .; DNA: TGTGCCAGCAGTATCCGACTAACAACTAATGAAAAACTGTTTTTT; CDR3: CASSIRLTTNEKLFF
V: TRBV7-6; D: .; J: TRBJ2-5; size: .; DNA: TGTGCCAGCAGCCAACACAACCAAGAGACCCAGTACTTC; CDR3: CASSQHNQETQYF
V: TRBV9; D: TRBD1; J: TRBJ2-7; size: .; DNA: TGTGCCAGCAGCTTTCGGACAGGGGGCTCCTACGAGCAGTACTTC; CDR3: CASSFRTGGSYEQYF
V: TRBV5-1; D: TRBD2; J: TRBJ2-2; size: .; DNA: TGCGCCAGCAGCTTCTGGGGGGGACTAGCGGCAACAAGGAACACCGGGGAGCTGTTTTTT; CDR3: CASSFWGGLAATRNTGELFF
V: TRBV11-2; D: .; J: TRBJ2-1; size: few; DNA: TGTGCCAGCACCTTGTGGCGGTCCTACAATGAGCAGTTCTTC; CDR3: CASTLWRSYNEQFF
V: TRBV7-2; D: TRBD2; J: TRBJ2-3; size: .; DNA: TGTGCCAGCAGTTTTGGACTAGCGGGAGGTATAGATACGCAGTATTTT; CDR3: CASSFGLAGGIDTQYF
V: TRBV7-9; D: TRBD2; J: TRBJ2-2; size: .; DNA: TGTGCCAGCAGTCCGACTAGCGGAAAAACCGGGGAGCTGTTTTTT; CDR3: CASSPTSGKTGELFF
V: TRBV29-1; D: TRBD1; J: TRBJ2-1; size: .; DNA: TGCAGCGTCCTTCCCGGGACAGGGGGAAACAATGAGCAGTTCTTC; CDR3: CSVLPGTGGNNEQFF
V: TRBV6-5; D: TRBD2; J: TRBJ2-5; size: .; DNA: TGTGCCAGCAGGGACGGGACTAACCAAGAGACCCAGTACTTC; CDR3: CASRDGTNQETQYF
V: TRBV19; D: TRBD1; J: TRBJ1-1; size: .; DNA: TGTGCCAGTAGTATAGATGGACAGGGTAGGGCGAACACTGAAGCTTTCTTT; CDR3: CASSIDGQGRANTEAFF
V: TRBV3-1/TRBV3-2; D: TRBD2; J: TRBJ2-7; size: .; DNA: TGTGCCAGCAGCCCATCCGGGACTAGCGGTACCGGGCAGTACTTC; CDR3: CASSPSGTSGTGQYF
V: TRBV5-1; D: TRBD1; J: TRBJ1-6; size: .; DNA: TGCGCCAGCAGCGAGGGACAGGGTAATTCACCCCTCCACTTT; CDR3: CASSEGQGNSPLHF
V: TRBV4-1; D: .; J: TRBJ1-5; size: .; DNA: TGCGCCAGCAGCCAAGATTATGCGGGAAGGAGGAATCAGCCCCAGCATTTT; CDR3: CASSQDYAGRRNQPQHF
V: TRBV27; D: .; J: TRBJ2-3; size: few; DNA: TGTGCCAGCAGTTCGGCGGTCGGGGCAGATACGCAGTATTTT; CDR3: CASSSAVGADTQYF
V: TRBV30; D: TRBD1; J: TRBJ2-7; size: .; DNA: TGTGCCTGGAGTGTAGTACAGGGGTACGAGCAGTACTTC; CDR3: CAWSVVQGYEQYF
V: TRBV14; D: TRBD1; J: TRBJ1-6; size: .; DNA: TGTGCCAGCAGCCAACATCTCGGCAGGGGGACATCCAAGGGGTCACCCCTCCACTTT; CDR3: CASSQHLGRGTSKGSPLHF
V: TRBV5-4; D: TRBD1; J: TRBJ2-1; size: once; DNA: TGTGCCAGCAGCTTGGGGGGACAGGGGGCTAGTGAGCAGTTCTTC; CDR3: CASSLGGQGASEQFF
V: TRBV19; D: .; J: TRBJ1-5; size: .; DNA: TGTGCCAGTAGTACTGGACAGCTACCGAATCAGCCCCAGCATTTT; CDR3: CASSTGQLPNQPQHF
V: TRBV28; D: TRBD1; J: TRBJ1-5; size: .; DNA: TGTGCCAGCAGAAGCGGACAGGGGGACAATCAGCCCCAGCATTTT; CDR3: CASRSGQGDNQPQHF
V: TRBV6-5; D: .; J: TRBJ2-2; size: .; DNA: TGTGCCAGCAGTTACTCGAGATCGAACACCGGGGAGCTGTTTTTT; CDR3: CASSYSRSNTGELFF
V: TRBV28; D: TRBD2; J: TRBJ2-7; size: .; DNA: TGTGCCAGCAGTTTGCATACTAGCGGGAGACTGAACGAGCAGTACTTC; CDR3: CASSLHTSGRLNEQYF
V: TRBV4-1; D: .; J: TRBJ1-1; size: .; DNA: TGCGCCAGCAGCCAAGTCGGTGTGAACACTGAAGCTTTCTTT; CDR3: CASSQVGVNTEAFF
V: TRBV24-1; D: .; J: TRBJ2-2; size: .; DNA: TGTGCCACCAGTAGAGGGTTGGGAACCGGGGAGCTGTTTTTT; CDR3: CATSRGLGTGELFF
V: TRBV5-6; D: .; J: TRBJ1-1; size: .; DNA: TGTGCCAGCAGCTTGGGGTTGGGGCGGACTGAAGCTTTCTTT; CDR3: CASSLGLGRTEAFF
V: TRBV3-1/TRBV3-2; D: TRBD1; J: TRBJ1-4; size: .; DNA: TGTGCCAGCAGCAAGGGACAGGGGAATGAAAAACTGTTTTTT; CDR3: CASSKGQGNEKLFF
V: TRBV5-4; D: .; J: TRBJ2-3; size: .; DNA: TGTGCCAGCAGCTCGTGGGAGGTCACAGATACGCAGTATTTT; CDR3: CASSSWEVTDTQYF
V: TRBV24-1; D: TRBD2; J: TRBJ2-5; size: .; DNA: TGTGCCACCAGTGGCTCGGCTAGCGGGGAAGAGACCCAGTACTTC; CDR3: CATSGSASGEETQYF
V: TRBV15; D: .; J: TRBJ1-4; size: once; DNA: TGTGCCACCAGCAGAGACCAGGGAAGGGAAAAACTGTTTTTT; CDR3: CATSRDQGREKLFF
V: TRBV28; D: TRBD1; J: TRBJ2-6; size: .; DNA: TGTGCCAGCAGTAAAAGGGGGCTGGGGGCCAACGTCCTGACTTTC; CDR3: CASSKRGLGANVLTF
V: TRBV3-1/TRBV3-2; D: .; J: TRBJ2-3; size: once; DNA: TGTGCCAGCAGTCTAGCAGATACGCAGTATTTT; CDR3: CASSLADTQYF
V: TRBV2; D: .; J: TRBJ1-2; size: medium-sized; DNA: TGTGCCAGCACCCTGACGGAGTACACCTTC; CDR3: CASTLTEYTF
V: TRBV2; D: .; J: TRBJ1-5; size: .; DNA: TGTGCCAGCAGTTCCCAGGGAATCGAGAATCAGCCCCAGCATTTT; CDR3: CASSSQGIENQPQHF
V: TRBV6-5; D: TRBD2; J: TRBJ2-7; size: .; DNA: TGTGCCAGCAGTAGAGCGGGAGCGATCTACGAGCAGTACTTC; CDR3: CASSRAGAIYEQYF
V: TRBV3-1/TRBV3-2; D: TRBD1; J: TRBJ1-2; size: .; DNA: TGTGCCAGCAGCCTCTCCGACAGGGCCCCTGTTGGCTACACCTTC; CDR3: CASSLSDRAPVGYTF
V: TRBV5-1; D: .; J: TRBJ1-5; size: .; DNA: TGCGCCAGCAGCTTGTCGGGGGGGCAAAGACAGCCCCAGCATTTT; CDR3: CASSLSGGQRQPQHF
V: TRBV27; D: .; J: TRBJ2-7; size: .; DNA: TGTGCCAGCAGTCCCCAGGGACTTTCCTACGAGCAGTACTTC; CDR3: CASSPQGLSYEQYF
V: TRBV19; D: .; J: TRBJ2-1; size: .; DNA: TGTGCCAGTAGTATAAGAGAGGGTACTGAGCAGTTCTTC; CDR3: CASSIREGTEQFF
V: TRBV25-1; D: .; J: TRBJ2-2; size: few; DNA: TGTGCCAGCAGTGCCGGGGCGAACACCGGGGAGCTGTTTTTT; CDR3: CASSAGANTGELFF
V: TRBV6-5; D: TRBD2; J: TRBJ2-5; size: .; DNA: TGTGCCAGCAGGCGGGAGAGTGAGACCCAGTACTTC; CDR3: CASRRESETQYF
V: TRBV13; D: TRBD1; J: TRBJ1-1; size: few; DNA: TGTGCCAGCAGCTTACTTACAGGGGGAAACACTGAAGCTTTCTTT; CDR3: CASSLLTGGNTEAFF
V: TRBV5-6; D: .; J: TRBJ1-5; size: .; DNA: TGTGCCAGCAGCTTGGGAGTTCCTAGCAATCAGCCCCAGCATTTT; CDR3: CASSLGVPSNQPQHF